Following are 23 T cell receptor beta chains from one sample sequenced in a study of siplizumab effects on memory and regulatory T cells. This table comes from immunoSEQ multiplex PCR, and its TCRdb copy is limited to in-frame clones, with some not included. The sample carries about 100,000 clones, over 85% recorded once. Sequencing input: Tregs sorted from blood. The receptors were gathered from a human donor in good health.

The J gene is TRBJ2-6, the V gene TRBV5-1, with TRBD2 matching 10 bases. CDR3 length: 18 amino acids. Trimming removed 0 bases from V and 1 base from J; junction bases left unmatched: 4. Germline CDR1 and CDR2: SGHRS and YFSETQ. CDR3 protein: CASSLVLAGWSGANVLTF. The DNA of the CDR3 is TGCGCCAGCAGCTTGGTACTAGCGGGGTGGTCTGGGGCCAACGTCCTGACTTTC.

V and J are TRBV15 and TRBJ2-5, with 8 bases matching TRBD1. The DNA end is more similar to TRBJ2-7, so the J call may be wrong. This CDR3 region has 15 residues. Per germline, CDR1 LNHNV and CDR2 YYDKDF (reference sequence). The CDR3 coding sequence is TGTGCCACCAGCAGTCAGGGGGCCCATGCCTACGAGCAGTACTTC. Translated, it gives CATSSQGAHAYEQYF.

The CDR3 loop reads CASSAPGTGYAGELFF. CDR3 DNA: TGTGCCAGCAGCGCCCCCGGGACAGGGTACGCCGGGGAGCTGTTTTTT. This rearrangement joins TRBV9 to TRBJ2-2, with 9 bases fitting TRBD1. Germline V lookup: CDR1 SGDLS, CDR2 YYNGEE. The CDR3 consists of 16 residues. V shed 3 bases and J 6 bases; nucleotides not matched to a gene: 9.

This sequence joins TRBV20-1 and TRBJ2-1; D uncertain. CDR1 is DFQATT and CDR2 is SNEGSKA in the germline V gene (reference sequence). V was trimmed by 3 bases and J by 7 bases, leaving 7 bases between them. The CDR3 length is 11 residues. CDR3 protein: CSARGNNEQFF. The CDR3 bases are TGCAGTGCTAGGGGAAATAATGAGCAGTTCTTC.

The gene calls are TRBV7-2 and TRBJ1-1; perhaps TRBD1 as D (6 bases). Germline-derived CDR1 and CDR2 are SGHTA and FQGNSA. V was clipped by 2 bases and J by 2 bases, with 15 bases between them. The CDR3 spans 16 residues. The CDR3 DNA is TGTGCCAGCAGCTTACCTAACCGGGACAACAACACTGAAGCTTTCTTT. Encoded protein: CASSLPNRDNNTEAFF. The variable domain in full, completed from reference TRBV7-2 and TRBJ1-1, reads GAGVSQSPSNKVTEKGKDVELRCDPISGHTALYWYRQSLGQGLEFLIYFQGNSAPDKSGLPSDRFSAERTGGSVSTLTIQRTQQEDSAVYLCASSLPNRDNNTEAFFGQGTRLTVV.

The V gene is TRBV4-2, the J gene TRBJ2-7; 9 bases map to TRBD1. This CDR3 comprises 15 residues. J lost 2 bases, V lost 1 base, and 3 bases had no gene match. The germline V gene has CDR1 LGHNA and CDR2 YNFKEQ. CDR3 amino acids: CASSQAGQGAYEQYF. The CDR3 DNA follows: TGTGCCAGCAGCCAAGCGGGACAGGGTGCCTACGAGCAGTACTTC.

The V call is TRBV6-1, the J call TRBJ1-2; TRBD1 might be the D (6 bases). Germline lookup yields CDR1 MNHNS and CDR2 SASEGT. Deletions cut 7 bases from V and 7 bases from J, with 10 bases between. This CDR3 is 11 amino acids long. The CDR3 sequence is CASTEGGGYTF. CDR3 coding DNA: TGTGCCAGCACAGAAGGGGGTGGCTACACCTTC.

The V call is TRBV30, the J call TRBJ1-6; 9 bases match TRBD1. This CDR3 has 11 residues. Looked up from germline, CDR1 is GTSNPN and CDR2 is SVGIG (reference sequence). V trimming: 1 base; J trimming: 19 bases; junction bases outside the gene matches: 5. CDR3 protein: CAWSGGTGKHF. The CDR3 DNA reads TGTGCCTGGAGTGGTGGGACAGGGAAACACTTT.

The chain combines TRBV18 with TRBJ2-7; D is unclear. The CDR3 has 15 amino acids. V dropped 2 bases and J dropped 0 bases, with 11 bases sitting between them. Looked up from germline, CDR1 is KGHSH and CDR2 is LQKENI. CDR3 protein: CASSPEVVSSYEQYF. The DNA of the CDR3 is TGTGCCAGCTCACCAGAGGTGGTCAGCTCCTACGAGCAGTACTTC.

CDR3 in DNA: TGCGCCACCGCAGCTAGCGCCTACGAGCAGTACTTC. Translated: CATAASAYEQYF. The V gene is TRBV10-1, the J gene TRBJ2-7, with D possibly matching TRBD2 (6 bases). The CDR3 is 12 residues long. The ends were cut back, 10 bases at V and 2 bases at J, with 12 bases in the middle. Germline lookup yields CDR1 WNHNN and CDR2 SYGVQD (reference sequence).

This chain connects TRBV5-1 to TRBJ2-7, with D perhaps being TRBD1 or TRBD2 (6 bases each). The germline V gene has CDR1 SGHRS and CDR2 YFSETQ. V lost 3 bases and J 2 bases, leaving 12 bases between the germline ends. The CDR3 spans 14 residues. The CDR3 loop is CASSWGRGAYEQYF. DNA of the CDR3: TGCGCCAGCAGCTGGGGTAGGGGGGCCTACGAGCAGTACTTC.

V and J are TRBV5-1 and TRBJ2-1; 7 bases agree with TRBD1. The CDR3 contains 16 residues. The V gene end was trimmed by 2 bases and the J gene end by 3 bases; junction bases not matched to a gene: 8. CDR1 and CDR2 (germline): SGHRS, YFSETQ. CDR3 sequence reads: CASSFLAGTVYNEQFF. The DNA for the CDR3 is TGCGCCAGCAGCTTTCTAGCCGGGACAGTCTACAATGAGCAGTTCTTC.

The rearrangement joins TRBV5-6 to TRBJ1-3; 9 nucleotides line up with TRBD1. Looked up from germline, CDR1 is SGHDT and CDR2 is YYEEEE. The CDR3 is 16 residues long. Losses at the gene ends were 1 base for V and 4 bases for J; bases not matched to a gene: 6. The CDR3 loop is CASSLIGTGRGNTIYF. CDR3 bases: TGTGCCAGCAGCTTGATCGGGACAGGGAGAGGAAACACCATATATTTT.

This clone has only a few counts. The sample carries other DNA sequences with the same CDR3. The chain carries TRBV6-5 and TRBJ1-5, with D perhaps matching TRBD1 (5 bases). The germline CDR1 and CDR2 sequences are MNHEY and SVGAGI. V shed 0 bases and J shed 2 bases, with 5 bases lying between them. This CDR3 contains 14 residues. For the CDR3, the DNA is TGTGCCAGCAGTTACTCGACAGGCAATCAGCCCCAGCATTTT. It translates to CASSYSTGNQPQHF.

This chain joins TRBV5-1 and TRBJ1-6; 11 nucleotides line up with TRBD1. Per the germline V gene, CDR1 is SGHRS and CDR2 is YFSETQ. V trimming: 0 bases; J trimming: 9 bases; junction bases outside the gene matches: 2. The CDR3 spans 15 residues. The CDR3 DNA reads TGCGCCAGCAGCTTGGCCGGGACAGGGGGTTCACCCCTCCACTTT. It is translated as CASSLAGTGGSPLHF.

The genes are TRBV11-3 and TRBJ2-5, with 11 bases matching TRBD2. The CDR3 contains 17 residues. Germline loops: CDR1 SGHNT, CDR2 YENEEA. J gave up 4 bases and V 5 bases, and 12 bases lay outside the gene matches. The CDR3 here is CASSRLAGFMGTETQYF. CDR3 nucleotides: TGTGCCAGCAGCCGACTAGCGGGGTTTATGGGAACAGAGACCCAGTACTTC.

This clone was found once. The chain joins TRBV7-9 to TRBJ1-1; D possibly corresponds to TRBD1 (6 bases). The CDR3 is 13 amino acids. Germline loops: CDR1 SEHNR, CDR2 FQNEAQ (reference sequence). Deletions cut 3 bases from V and 5 bases from J, with 10 bases between. The CDR3: CASSFRGGTEAFF. The DNA of the CDR3 is TGTGCCAGCAGCTTTAGGGGGGGAACTGAAGCTTTCTTT.

This chain connects TRBV27 to TRBJ2-7; D is ambiguous. Germline CDR1 and CDR2: MNHEY and SMNVEV (reference sequence). Trimming shortened V by 8 bases and J by 3 bases, and 14 bases separated the two germline ends. The length of the CDR3 is 13 residues. The CDR3 protein is CASQYSAGYEQYF. CDR3 coding DNA: TGTGCCAGCCAGTACAGTGCCGGCTACGAGCAGTACTTC.

In DNA form, the CDR3 reads TGTGCCAGCAGCTTGTCAACGGGAGGGGTCGCCGAGCAGTACTTC. Translation gives CASSLSTGGVAEQYF. The rearrangement uses TRBV5-4 and TRBJ2-7; 8 nucleotides agree with TRBD2. The CDR3 is made up of 15 amino acids. Trimming cost V 1 base and J 6 bases; bases outside gene matches: 9. CDR1 and CDR2 from the germline V gene are SGHNT and YYREEE (reference sequence).

V gene TRBV20-1 combines with J gene TRBJ1-1; D possibly corresponds to TRBD1 (5 bases). CDR1 DFQATT and CDR2 SNEGSKA come from the germline V gene (reference sequence). Trimming took off 3 bases at V and 7 bases at J, with 9 bases between the two ends. The CDR3 is 11 amino acids. CDR3 coding DNA: TGCAGTGCTAGGGGGGATCTTGAAGCTTTCTTT. It is translated as CSARGDLEAFF.

J is TRBJ1-5 and V is TRBV6-1, with 8 bases identical to TRBD1. Germline V lookup: CDR1 MNHNS, CDR2 SASEGT. The CDR3 is 13 amino acids. V shed 8 bases and J 5 bases; nucleotides not matched to a gene: 5. The CDR3 here is CASRGQGDQPQHF. CDR3 DNA: TGTGCCAGCCGCGGACAGGGAGATCAGCCCCAGCATTTT.

The chain couples TRBV19 to TRBJ1-1; 10 bases fit TRBD1. There are 18 residues in the CDR3. J was trimmed by 2 bases and V by 6 bases; bases with no gene match: 15. Germline V gene lookup returns CDR1 LNHDA and CDR2 SQIVND (reference sequence). CDR3 DNA: TGTGCCAGTAGCCGACTTGGGGGACAGGGGCGTTTAAACACTGAAGCTTTCTTT. Its translation: CASSRLGGQGRLNTEAFF.

The chain joins TRBV18 to TRBJ1-5; no definite D call. This CDR3 region has 13 residues. V gave up 3 bases and J gave up 4 bases, with 7 bases separating them. In germline, CDR1 is KGHSH, CDR2 LQKENI. CDR3 sequence reads: CASSPGPNQPQHF. CDR3 nucleotides: TGTGCCAGCTCACCGGGCCCTAATCAGCCCCAGCATTTT.